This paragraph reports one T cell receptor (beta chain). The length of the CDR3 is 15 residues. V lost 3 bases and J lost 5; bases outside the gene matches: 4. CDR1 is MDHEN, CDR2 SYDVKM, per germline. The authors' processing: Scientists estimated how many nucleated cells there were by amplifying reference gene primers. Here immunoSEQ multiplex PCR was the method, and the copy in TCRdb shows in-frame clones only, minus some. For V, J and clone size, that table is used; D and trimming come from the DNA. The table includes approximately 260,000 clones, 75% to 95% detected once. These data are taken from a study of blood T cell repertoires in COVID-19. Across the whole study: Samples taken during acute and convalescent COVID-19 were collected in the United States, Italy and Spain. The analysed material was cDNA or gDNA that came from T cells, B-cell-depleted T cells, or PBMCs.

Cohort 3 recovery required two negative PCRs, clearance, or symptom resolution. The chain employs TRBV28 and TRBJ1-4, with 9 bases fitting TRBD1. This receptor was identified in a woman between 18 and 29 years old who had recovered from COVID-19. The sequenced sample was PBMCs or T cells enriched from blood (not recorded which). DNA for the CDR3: TGTGCCAGCAGTTTGGGAGGGACAGGGAATGAAAAACTGTTTTTT. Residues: CASSLGGTGNEKLFF.